Presented here are 24 T cell receptor beta chains from one specimen sequenced in a study of T cell repertoires in cytomegalovirus infection. TCRdb recomputed calls from the reads with MiXCR, one row per CDR3 protein. The repertoire holds about 180,000 distinct CDR3 sequences, 13% to 15% seen once, with more than 20% in the top ten. The sequenced material came from PBMCs. These receptors were taken from a human donor in good health (CMV status not recorded). Some clones in this sample may be carry-over from other donors' samples.

The table lists this clonotype with many counts. This sequence joins TRBV12-3 or TRBV12-4 and TRBJ2-1; 7 positions agree with TRBD2. The CDR3 loop spans 16 amino acids. Trimming took 6 bases from V and 8 from J; bases not matched to a gene: 16. CDR3 nucleotides: TGTGCCAGCAGAAAGGGTACAGCGGGGCCAATGGATGAGCAGTTCTTC. It encodes CASRKGTAGPMDEQFF.

This clonotype was seen ten or more times. The chain recombines TRBV7-3 with TRBJ2-7; D possibly corresponds to TRBD1 (6 bases). CDR1 is SGHTA and CDR2 is FQGTGA in the germline V gene. The V and J ends lost 1 base and 0 bases respectively, with 7 bases between them. The CDR3 spans 14 residues. For the CDR3, the DNA is TGTGCCAGCAGCTTAAGGGGACACTCCTACGAGCAGTACTTC. This gives the protein CASSLRGHSYEQYF.

This clonotype was counted only a few times. The genes are TRBV14 and TRBJ1-2; D is perhaps TRBD1 (6 bases). Germline V gene lookup returns CDR1 SGHDN and CDR2 FVKESK. Trimming shortened V by 0 bases and J by 4 bases, and 9 bases separated the two germline ends. The CDR3 consists of 14 residues. The CDR3, as DNA: TGTGCCAGCAGCCAAGATCGGGGGGCCTATGGCTACACCTTC. It translates to CASSQDRGAYGYTF.

This clonotype was detected ten times or more. CDR3 bases: TGTGCCAGCAGTTCGACAAATACTGTCAATGAGCAGTTCTTC. It is translated as CASSSTNTVNEQFF. This chain joins TRBV28 and TRBJ2-1, with no clear D. Germline V lookup: CDR1 MDHEN, CDR2 SYDVKM. The V end was cut by 4 bases, the J end by 6 bases, with 13 bases between. The CDR3 length is 14 residues.

This clonotype was detected a few times. This chain uses TRBV5-1 with TRBJ2-7, with D perhaps matching TRBD2 (6 bases). V was shortened by 4 bases and J by 0 bases, with 14 bases between the two germline ends. CDR1 is SGHRS and CDR2 is YFSETQ in the germline V gene. This CDR3 region has 15 residues. CDR3 region: CASSTLAGNSYEQYF. The CDR3 region has the DNA TGCGCCAGCAGCACCTTGGCGGGGAACTCCTACGAGCAGTACTTC.

This clonotype showed up just a few times. The chain carries TRBV14 and TRBJ1-5; the D gene is possibly TRBD1 (6 bases). Trimming removed 4 bases from V and 4 bases from J, with 14 bases in between. Germline V gives CDR1 SGHDN, CDR2 FVKESK. The CDR3 runs 15 residues. The chain's CDR3 is CASSRSAGVNQPQHF. The CDR3 coding sequence is TGTGCCAGCAGCCGCTCGGCAGGGGTGAATCAGCCCCAGCATTTT.

The genes are TRBV5-1 and TRBJ2-7; TRBD1 agrees at 8 bases. J was trimmed by 1 base and V by 7 bases; bases with no gene match: 7. Germline CDR1 is SGHRS and CDR2 is YFSETQ. There are 14 residues in the CDR3. The CDR3 nucleotides read TGCGCCAGCTCCTACCGGGACAGGTCCTACGAGCAGTACTTC. Protein: CASSYRDRSYEQYF.

This clonotype was observed at least ten times. This chain connects TRBV11-2 to TRBJ2-1, with 12 bases identical to TRBD2. The V gene's germline CDR1 is SGHAT and CDR2 FQNNGV. This CDR3 is built from 14 residues. Losses at the gene ends were 5 bases for V and 8 bases for J; bases not matched to a gene: 4. CDR3 region: CASSRLAGDHEQFF. CDR3 DNA sequence: TGTGCCAGCAGCCGACTAGCGGGAGACCATGAGCAGTTCTTC.

The chain couples TRBV10-3 to TRBJ2-6; D gene ambiguous. V lost 9 bases to trimming and J lost 3 bases, with 6 bases between them. CDR3 size: 12 residues. Germline V gene sequence: CDR1 ENHRY, CDR2 SYGVKD. The CDR3 DNA follows: TGTGCCATTTTGGGTGGGGCCAACGTCCTGACTTTC. Protein: CAILGGANVLTF.

The chain combines TRBV14 with TRBJ1-2; no firm D call. The germline V and J ends were trimmed by 2 bases and 4 bases, with 8 bases remaining between them. Germline V gives CDR1 SGHDN, CDR2 FVKESK. There are 13 residues in the CDR3. The CDR3 DNA reads TGTGCCAGCAGCCAAAACCCCTTCTATGGCTACACCTTC. Its protein product is CASSQNPFYGYTF. Full variable domain (outside the CDR3, taken from reference TRBV14 and TRBJ1-2): EAGVTQFPSHSVIEKGQTVTLRCDPISGHDNLYWYRRVMGKEIKFLLHFVKESKQDESGMPNNRFLAERTGGTYSTLKVQPAELEDSGVYFCASSQNPFYGYTFGSGTRLTVV.

This clonotype occurred a few times. This rearrangement joins TRBV6-5 to TRBJ2-7, with D perhaps being TRBD1 or TRBD2 (5 bases each). The CDR3 has 14 amino acids. Germline loops: CDR1 MNHEY, CDR2 SVGAGI. Trimming cost V 5 bases and J 6 bases, with 17 bases left between them. CDR3 coding DNA: TGTGCCAGCAGTGGTCCGGGACCTGCGGGCGAGCAGTACTTC. Translation: CASSGPGPAGEQYF.

This clonotype appeared many times. This chain joins TRBV7-3 and TRBJ2-3, with D maybe TRBD1 (5 bases). There are 13 residues in the CDR3. Germline V CDR1 and CDR2: SGHTA, FQGTGA. V shed 1 base and J shed 6 bases, with 8 bases lying between them. CDR3 amino acids: CASSLNTGDTQYF. In nucleotides, the CDR3 is TGTGCCAGCAGCTTAAATACAGGTGATACGCAGTATTTT.

Only a few counts were recorded for this clonotype. This rearrangement joins TRBV28 to TRBJ2-1; 7 nucleotides agree with TRBD2. CDR3 length: 15 residues. J lost 3 bases, V lost 2 bases, and 4 bases had no gene match. Germline V gives CDR1 MDHEN, CDR2 SYDVKM. CDR3 nucleotide sequence: TGTGCCAGCAGTTTACGGCGGGAGATCTACAATGAGCAGTTCTTC. Protein product: CASSLRREIYNEQFF. Filled out from reference TRBV28 and TRBJ2-1, the complete variable domain reads DVKVTQSSRYLVKRTGEKVFLECVQDMDHENMFWYRQDPGLGLRLIYFSYDVKMKEKGDIPEGYSVSREKKERFSLILESASTNQTSMYLCASSLRREIYNEQFFGPGTRLTVL.

This clonotype has a count of ten or more. The CDR3 here is CSVETNGGRNTQYF. Written as DNA, the CDR3 is TGCAGCGTTGAGACGAACGGGGGTAGAAATACGCAGTATTTT. The chain carries TRBV29-1 and TRBJ2-3; D may be TRBD2 (6 bases). Per germline, CDR1 SQVTM and CDR2 ANQGSEA. With 3 bases removed from V and 7 bases from J, the gap between germline ends came to 17 bases. The CDR3 covers 14 residues.

This clonotype has more than one count but fewer than ten. The chain links TRBV6-2 or TRBV6-3 to TRBJ2-2; D is possibly TRBD1 (6 bases). In germline, CDR1 is MNHEY, CDR2 SVGEGT. V lost 0 bases and J lost 0, with 11 bases in between. This CDR3 contains 17 residues. The CDR3 DNA follows: TGTGCCAGCAGTTACTCGTTAGGGGGATCGAACACCGGGGAGCTGTTTTTT. This codes for CASSYSLGGSNTGELFF.

In its sample, this clonotype was seen many times. V gene TRBV28 combines with J gene TRBJ1-5; no definite D call. From germline, CDR1 is MDHEN and CDR2 SYDVKM. The V gene lost 7 bases and the J gene lost 4 bases, with 17 bases spanning the gap. The CDR3 has 15 amino acids. The CDR3 loop is CASTNPGFPNQPQHF. The CDR3 nucleotides are TGTGCCAGCACCAACCCGGGGTTCCCAAATCAGCCCCAGCATTTT.

J is TRBJ2-2 and V is TRBV25-1; D is undetermined. With 3 bases removed from V and 6 bases from J, the gap between germline ends came to 8 bases. Germline V gives CDR1 MGHDK, CDR2 SYGVNS. This CDR3 spans 13 amino acids. CDR3: CASSDQWPGELFF. The CDR3, as DNA: TGTGCCAGCAGTGATCAATGGCCCGGGGAGCTGTTTTTT.

This clonotype came up a few times. The chain combines TRBV11-2 with TRBJ2-1; TRBD2 agrees at 12 bases. CDR3 length: 15 residues. After removal of 4 bases from V and 7 bases from J, the junction contained 5 bases not matched to a gene. Looked up from germline, CDR1 is SGHAT and CDR2 is FQNNGV. CDR3 nucleotides: TGTGCCAGCAGCTCCCGACTAGCGGGGGTAAATGAGCAGTTCTTC. Translation gives CASSSRLAGVNEQFF. The full variable domain, with the rest looked up from reference TRBV11-2 and TRBJ2-1, is EAGVAQSPRYKIIEKRQSVAFWCNPISGHATLYWYQQILGQGPKLLIQFQNNGVVDDSQLPKDRFSAERLKGVDSTLKIQPAKLEDSAVYLCASSSRLAGVNEQFFGPGTRLTVL.

In this sample, this clonotype turned up many times. This chain joins TRBV5-6 and TRBJ2-3, with a possible D match to TRBD1 (6 bases). The CDR3 is 13 amino acids. V gave up 3 bases and J gave up 4 bases, with 9 bases separating them. Germline V lookup: CDR1 SGHDT, CDR2 YYEEEE. DNA of the CDR3: TGTGCCAGCAGCTGGGGGCAGGCAGATACGCAGTATTTT. This encodes CASSWGQADTQYF.

This clonotype was observed a few times. V is TRBV15 and J is TRBJ2-1; D not resolved. CDR1 is LNHNV, CDR2 YYDKDF, per germline (reference sequence). V dropped 1 base and J dropped 10 bases, with 8 bases sitting between them. CDR3 length: 12 residues. CDR3: CATSRVGKEQFF. In DNA form, the CDR3 reads TGTGCCACCAGCAGAGTGGGGAAGGAGCAGTTCTTC. The full variable domain, its missing parts supplied by reference TRBV15 and TRBJ2-1, is DAMVIQNPRYQVTQFGKPVTLSCSQTLNHNVMYWYQQKSSQAPKLLFHYYDKDFNNEADTPDNFQSRRPNTSFCFLDIRSPGLGDTAMYLCATSRVGKEQFFGPGTRLTVL.

The rearrangement joins TRBV27 to TRBJ2-7, with 12 bases fitting TRBD1. Unmatched junction bases numbered 9, after V lost 6 bases and J lost 6 bases. This CDR3 has 15 amino acids. Germline values: CDR1 MNHEY, CDR2 SMNVEV (reference sequence). The CDR3 DNA follows: TGTGCCAGCAGCCTAAAGCCGGGACAGGGGGCCGAGCAGTACTTC. Amino acids: CASSLKPGQGAEQYF.

The chain carries TRBV29-1 and TRBJ2-7; D perhaps matches TRBD1 (6 bases). Germline values: CDR1 SQVTM, CDR2 ANQGSEA. The ends were cut back, 6 bases at V and 2 bases at J, with 11 bases in the middle. This CDR3 is built from 12 residues. The CDR3 loop is CSVGQRPYEQYF. The CDR3 coding sequence is TGCAGCGTAGGACAGCGGCCCTACGAGCAGTACTTC.

Ten or more counts support this clonotype. This chain uses TRBV5-1 with TRBJ2-1; no firm D call. V lost 5 bases to trimming and J lost 5 bases, with 14 bases between them. The CDR3 runs to 14 residues. CDR1 and CDR2 from the germline V gene are SGHRS and YFSETQ. The CDR3 region has the DNA TGCGCCAGCAGGTTCAGTACGGCAGACAATGAGCAGTTCTTC. It is translated as CASRFSTADNEQFF.

This clonotype has a handful of counts. The chain uses TRBV5-5 and TRBJ2-2; no clear D. Germline-derived CDR1 and CDR2 are SGHKS and YYEKEE (reference sequence). Trimming removed 1 base at V and 5 bases at J, with 12 bases between. The CDR3 runs to 15 residues. In DNA form, the CDR3 reads TGTGCCAGCAGCTTGACACAACTATATACCGGGGAGCTGTTTTTT. Its protein is CASSLTQLYTGELFF. The full variable domain, its missing parts supplied by reference TRBV5-5 and TRBJ2-2, is DAGVTQSPTHLIKTRGQQVTLRCSPISGHKSVSWYQQVLGQGPQFIFQYYEKEERGRGNFPDRFSARQFPNYSSELNVNALLLGDSALYLCASSLTQLYTGELFFGEGSRLTVL.